A single sample is the source of the 9 T cell receptor beta chains below, sequenced in a study of T cells in Graves' hyperthyroidism and ophthalmopathy. There were TCR beta CDR3 regions amplified from RNA transcripts. The HTBI primer set drove a first-round RT-PCR of the TCR CDR3. TCRdb called the multiplex PCR reads again in MiXCR, with one record for every CDR3 protein. The sample records roughly 400,000 distinct CDR3 sequences, roughly an eighth being singletons. The specimen was blood. The origin of the receptors is a man between 45 and 60 years old with Graves' ophthalmopathy.

The genes are TRBV5-6 and TRBJ2-3; D is unresolved. V was shortened by 2 bases and J by 5 bases, with 9 bases between the two germline ends. The CDR3 has 13 residues. CDR1 is SGHDT and CDR2 is YYEEEE in the germline V gene. The CDR3 DNA sequence: TGTGCCAGCAGCTTCCGGTGGGGAGATACGCAGTATTTT. Encoded protein: CASSFRWGDTQYF.

In its sample, this clonotype was seen a few times. The chain recombines TRBV10-3 with TRBJ2-2; unclear D gene. The CDR3 spans 16 residues. The germline V gene has CDR1 ENHRY and CDR2 SYGVKD. The V gene lost 2 bases and the J gene lost 3 bases, with 13 bases spanning the gap. CDR3 nucleotide sequence: TGTGCCATCAGTGAGCCCACCGGATCTCACACCGGGGAGCTGTTTTTT. Amino acid sequence: CAISEPTGSHTGELFF.

The table lists this clonotype with a count of one. V is TRBV6-1 and J is TRBJ2-1, with unresolved D. Germline values: CDR1 MNHNS, CDR2 SASEGT. The CDR3 has 13 residues. V was cut by 0 bases and J by 15 bases, with 15 bases left in between. The CDR3 DNA reads as TGTGCCAGCAGTGAAGCAAACCGGGCCCACGCGTTCTTC. Its translation: CASSEANRAHAFF.

This clonotype was seen a few times. The chain carries TRBV15 and TRBJ2-2; TRBD1 aligns across 7 bases. The CDR3 runs 18 residues. With 2 bases clipped from V and 0 bases from J, the junction kept 9 bases outside the gene matches. Germline V lookup: CDR1 LNHNV, CDR2 YYDKDF (reference sequence). The CDR3 region has the DNA TGTGCCACCAGCAGACCTAAGTTGGGGACAGCGAACACCGGGGAGCTGTTTTTT. Protein product: CATSRPKLGTANTGELFF.

This chain joins TRBV4-2 and TRBJ2-1; D is uncertain. Trimming stripped 0 bases from V and 9 bases from J, with 12 bases between. This CDR3 region has 14 residues. The V gene's germline CDR1 is LGHNA and CDR2 YNFKEQ. CDR3: CASSQDSPFGEQFF. In DNA, the CDR3 is TGTGCCAGCAGCCAAGATAGCCCGTTCGGTGAGCAGTTCTTC.

This clonotype was picked up many times. The chain recombines TRBV20-1 with TRBJ2-5, with D perhaps TRBD2 (5 bases). The V gene's germline CDR1 is DFQATT and CDR2 SNEGSKA (reference sequence). The V gene lost 3 bases and the J gene lost 2 bases, with 13 bases spanning the gap. The CDR3 loop spans 14 amino acids. CDR3 protein: CSASQWEWQETQYF. CDR3 DNA sequence: TGCAGTGCTAGTCAGTGGGAGTGGCAAGAGACCCAGTACTTC.

This clonotype was seen at least ten times. The chain combines TRBV20-1 with TRBJ1-3; a possible D gene is TRBD1 (5 bases). V was clipped by 0 bases and J by 0 bases, with 18 bases between them. Germline lookup yields CDR1 DFQATT and CDR2 SNEGSKA (reference sequence). This CDR3 comprises 18 residues. CDR3 region: CSARDTGDWANSGNTIYF. The CDR3 DNA follows: TGCAGTGCTAGAGATACAGGTGACTGGGCAAACTCTGGAAACACCATATATTTT.

Comments on this clonotype: A much larger clone lies a single base off, so this may be a read error. The chain couples TRBV3-1 to TRBJ2-4, with TRBD2 identical over 15 bases. Germline CDR1 is LGHDT and CDR2 is YNNKEL (reference sequence). Germline trimming cut 4 bases from V and 15 bases from J; bases unmatched to any gene: 13. The CDR3 covers 16 residues. CDR3: CASSLTQGTSGGNRYF. The CDR3 coding sequence is TGTGCCAGCAGCCTTACACAAGGGACTAGCGGGGGGAATCGGTACTTC.

V is TRBV27 and J is TRBJ2-2; perhaps TRBD2 as D (6 bases). The CDR3 contains 16 residues. V was cut by 2 bases and J by 2 bases, with 12 bases left in between. The V gene's germline CDR1 is MNHEY and CDR2 SMNVEV (reference sequence). The CDR3 sequence is CASSLMPSANTGELFF. CDR3 nucleotides: TGTGCCAGCAGTTTAATGCCTAGCGCAAACACCGGGGAGCTGTTTTTT.